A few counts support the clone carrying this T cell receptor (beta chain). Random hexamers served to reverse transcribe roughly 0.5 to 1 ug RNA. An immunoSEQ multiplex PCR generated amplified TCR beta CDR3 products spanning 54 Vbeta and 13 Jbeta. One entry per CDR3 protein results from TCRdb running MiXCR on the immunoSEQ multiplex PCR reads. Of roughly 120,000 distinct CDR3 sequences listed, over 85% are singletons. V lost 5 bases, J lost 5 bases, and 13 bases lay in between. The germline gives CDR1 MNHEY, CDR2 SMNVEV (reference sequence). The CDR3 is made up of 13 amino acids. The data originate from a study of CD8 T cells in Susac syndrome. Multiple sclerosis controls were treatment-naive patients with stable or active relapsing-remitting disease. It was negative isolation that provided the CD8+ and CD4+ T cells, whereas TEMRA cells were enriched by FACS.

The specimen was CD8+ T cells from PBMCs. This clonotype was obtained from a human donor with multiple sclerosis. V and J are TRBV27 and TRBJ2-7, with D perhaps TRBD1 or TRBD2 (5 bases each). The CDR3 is CASSPSRGHEQYF. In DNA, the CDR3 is TGTGCCAGCAGTCCCTCACGGGGACACGAGCAGTACTTC.